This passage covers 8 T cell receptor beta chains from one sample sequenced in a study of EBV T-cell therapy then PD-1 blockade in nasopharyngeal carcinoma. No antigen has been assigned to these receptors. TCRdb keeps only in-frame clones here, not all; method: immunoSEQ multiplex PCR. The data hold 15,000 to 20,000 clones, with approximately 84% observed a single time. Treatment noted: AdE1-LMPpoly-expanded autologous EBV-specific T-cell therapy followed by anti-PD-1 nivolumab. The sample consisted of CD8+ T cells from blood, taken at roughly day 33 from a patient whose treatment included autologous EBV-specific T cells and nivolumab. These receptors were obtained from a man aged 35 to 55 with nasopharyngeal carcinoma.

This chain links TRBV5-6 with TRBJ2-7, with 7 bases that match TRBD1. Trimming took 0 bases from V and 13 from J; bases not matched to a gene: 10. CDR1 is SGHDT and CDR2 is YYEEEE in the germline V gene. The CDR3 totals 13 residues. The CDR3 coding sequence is TGTGCCAGCAGCTTGGTTCAGGGGGAATCGGGCTACTTC. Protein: CASSLVQGESGYF.

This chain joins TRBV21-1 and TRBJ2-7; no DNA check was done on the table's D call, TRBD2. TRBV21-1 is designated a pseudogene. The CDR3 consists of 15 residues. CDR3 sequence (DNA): TGTGCCAGCAGCAAATTAGCGGCTCCCTCCTACGAGCAGTACTTC. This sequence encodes CASSKLAAPSYEQYF.

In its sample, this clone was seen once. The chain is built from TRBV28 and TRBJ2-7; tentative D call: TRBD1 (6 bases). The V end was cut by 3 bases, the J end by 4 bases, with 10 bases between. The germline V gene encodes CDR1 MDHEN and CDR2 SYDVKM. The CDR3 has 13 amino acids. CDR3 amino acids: CASSFGRGYEQYF. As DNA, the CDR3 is TGTGCCAGCAGTTTCGGCAGGGGATACGAGCAGTACTTC.

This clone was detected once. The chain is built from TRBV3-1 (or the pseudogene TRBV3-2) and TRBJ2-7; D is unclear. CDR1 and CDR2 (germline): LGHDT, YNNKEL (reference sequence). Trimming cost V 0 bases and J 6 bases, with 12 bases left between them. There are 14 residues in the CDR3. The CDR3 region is CASSQDPPGAEQYF. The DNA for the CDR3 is TGTGCCAGCAGCCAAGATCCCCCGGGCGCCGAGCAGTACTTC.

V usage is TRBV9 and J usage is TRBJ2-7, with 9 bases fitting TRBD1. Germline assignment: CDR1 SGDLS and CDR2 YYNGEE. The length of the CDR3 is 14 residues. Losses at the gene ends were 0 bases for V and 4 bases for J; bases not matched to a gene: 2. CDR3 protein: CASSVEGQGYEQYF. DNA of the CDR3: TGTGCCAGCAGCGTAGAGGGACAGGGATACGAGCAGTACTTC.

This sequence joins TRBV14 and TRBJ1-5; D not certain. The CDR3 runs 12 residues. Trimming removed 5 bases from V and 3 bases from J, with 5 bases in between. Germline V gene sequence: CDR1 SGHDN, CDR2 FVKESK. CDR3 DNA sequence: TGTGCCAGCAGCTCATTCAATCAGCCCCAGCATTTT. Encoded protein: CASSSFNQPQHF.

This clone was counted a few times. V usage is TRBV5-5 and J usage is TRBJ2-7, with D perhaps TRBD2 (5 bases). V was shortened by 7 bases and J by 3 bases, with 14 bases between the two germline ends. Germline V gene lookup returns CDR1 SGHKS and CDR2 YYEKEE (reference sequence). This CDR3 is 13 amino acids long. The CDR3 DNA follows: TGTGCCAGCCTCCTCGAAGAGGGCTACGAGCAGTACTTC. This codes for CASLLEEGYEQYF.

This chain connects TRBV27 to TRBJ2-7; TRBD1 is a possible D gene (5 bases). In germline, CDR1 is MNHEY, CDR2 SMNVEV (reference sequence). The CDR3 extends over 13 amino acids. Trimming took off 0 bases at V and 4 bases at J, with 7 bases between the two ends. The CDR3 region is CASSLSGDYEQYF. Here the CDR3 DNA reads TGTGCCAGCAGTTTATCAGGGGATTACGAGCAGTACTTC.